Given below is one TCR beta chain in context. Its antigen is not identified. Making the TCR beta cDNA relied on 5'RACE template switching with UMIs. TCRdb re-called the 5' RACE reads and gives one entry per CDR3 protein, without DNA. The sample spans 550,000 or so distinct CDR3 sequences; the ten largest clones claim 3% to 4.5%. Germline-derived CDR1 and CDR2 are SEHNR and FQNEAQ (reference sequence). The CDR3 length is 12 residues. This entry belongs to a study of T cells expressing NK-cell markers. General study points: The share of CD8+ T cells held by dominant NKG2C+ clonotypes was about 1.0-8% in roughly 6 donors.

The receptor's source is a man between 18 and 35 years old in good health. This chain links TRBV7-9 with TRBJ2-5; lacking DNA, the TRBD2 call made by TCRdb goes unchecked. Material for sequencing was blood T cells: a sorted CD56 or NKG2C T cell subset, CD4+ or CD8+ T cells, or bulk PBMC T cells (not recorded which). The CDR3 reads CASRVRGETQYF.